Below are 15 T cell receptor beta chains sequenced from a single sample in a study of CD8+ T cells in alopecia areata. RNA extraction and reverse transcription yielded cDNA as sequencing template. Libraries were prepared by immunoSEQ multiplex PCR; TCRdb keeps only in-frame clonotypes and omits some of them. The sample lists roughly 150,000 clones, about 60% occurring once. The sequenced material came from CD4+ T cells sorted from blood. Every receptor here comes from a human donor in good health.

The V gene is TRBV29-1, the J gene TRBJ2-2; 11 positions agree with TRBD2. With V trimmed by 7 bases and J by 1 base, 2 bases remained unmatched. The CDR3 length is 14 residues. Germline V gene sequence: CDR1 SQVTM, CDR2 ANQGSEA. Here the CDR3 DNA reads TGCAGCGGGGGGACTAGCGGGAACACCGGGGAGCTGTTTTTT. As protein: CSGGTSGNTGELFF.

The gene calls are TRBV6-1 and TRBJ2-7, with 8 bases identical to TRBD2. The J segment lost 6 bases and the V segment lost 6 bases, leaving 10 bases of the junction unmatched. CDR3 size: 14 residues. From germline, CDR1 is MNHNS and CDR2 SASEGT. CDR3 coding DNA: TGTGCCAGCAGAACGGGACTAGTCATAACCGAGCAGTACTTC. It is translated as CASRTGLVITEQYF.

The J gene is TRBJ1-1, the V gene TRBV10-3; no reliable D call. V shed 3 bases and J shed 0 bases, with 11 bases lying between them. The CDR3 contains 15 residues. Per the germline V gene, CDR1 is ENHRY and CDR2 is SYGVKD. CDR3 sequence (DNA): TGTGCCATCAGTGAAAGTCAAACCCTGAACACTGAAGCTTTCTTT. It encodes CAISESQTLNTEAFF.

The chain employs TRBV4-2 and TRBJ2-1; 13 nucleotides match TRBD2. CDR1 is LGHNA and CDR2 is YNFKEQ in the germline V gene. The CDR3 is made up of 16 amino acids. With 4 bases clipped from V and 7 bases from J, the junction kept 7 bases outside the gene matches. CDR3 in DNA: TGTGCCAGCAGCCCCACTAGCGGGAGGGCCGAAAATGAGCAGTTCTTC. Protein sequence: CASSPTSGRAENEQFF.

The chain recombines TRBV7-9 with TRBJ1-5, with TRBD1 as a possible D gene (5 bases). Trimming removed 5 bases at V and 5 bases at J, with 19 bases between. CDR3 length: 16 residues. CDR1 SEHNR and CDR2 FQNEAQ come from the germline V gene (reference sequence). This chain's CDR3 is CASSPSGTSGDQPQHF. The CDR3 region has the DNA TGTGCCAGCAGCCCCTCCGGGACGAGCGGAGATCAGCCCCAGCATTTT.

This clone was recorded a few times. This chain uses TRBV28 with TRBJ1-2; no definite D call. Germline V lookup: CDR1 MDHEN, CDR2 SYDVKM. The V end lost 5 bases, the J end lost 8 bases, and 12 bases lay between the germline ends. This CDR3 contains 12 residues. CDR3 sequence reads: CASSPPSLGYTF. CDR3 nucleotide sequence: TGTGCCAGCAGTCCCCCAAGCTTGGGCTACACCTTC.

About this clone itself: Other DNA sequences in this specimen translate into the identical CDR3. The rearrangement joins TRBV29-1 to TRBJ2-3; 9 nucleotides match TRBD1. Trimming took 6 bases from V and 3 from J; bases not matched to a gene: 1. Germline V gene lookup returns CDR1 SQVTM and CDR2 ANQGSEA. The CDR3 runs 12 residues. The chain's CDR3 is CSVGQGTDTQYF. The CDR3 DNA sequence: TGCAGCGTCGGACAGGGGACAGATACGCAGTATTTT.

The J gene is TRBJ2-6, the V gene TRBV28; TRBD2 aligns across 10 bases. There are 17 residues in the CDR3. With V trimmed by 7 bases and J by 4 bases, 10 bases remained unmatched. Looked up from germline, CDR1 is MDHEN and CDR2 is SYDVKM. The CDR3 DNA sequence: TGTGCCAGCATCCAAGCGGGAGGGCCCTCCGGGGCCAACGTCCTGACTTTC. It translates to CASIQAGGPSGANVLTF. Based on the CDR3 plus reference TRBV28 and TRBJ2-6, the full variable domain is DVKVTQSSRYLVKRTGEKVFLECVQDMDHENMFWYRQDPGLGLRLIYFSYDVKMKEKGDIPEGYSVSREKKERFSLILESASTNQTSMYLCASIQAGGPSGANVLTFGAGSRLTVL.

This clone appeared a few times. This chain's CDR3 is CASSITGKHGELFF. In DNA, the CDR3 is TGTGCCAGCAGCATAACAGGGAAACACGGGGAGCTGTTTTTT. The rearrangement links TRBV7-6 to TRBJ2-2; a weak D match, TRBD1 (6 bases). The germline CDR1 and CDR2 sequences are SGHVS and FNYEAQ. The CDR3 sequence is 14 residues long. V was pared by 5 bases and J by 7 bases, with 14 bases between.

J is TRBJ1-2 and V is TRBV7-9, with D uncertain. This CDR3 is 13 amino acids long. Trimming pared 5 bases from V and 4 bases from J, leaving 11 bases between. In germline, CDR1 is SEHNR, CDR2 FQNEAQ (reference sequence). The DNA of the CDR3 is TGTGCCAGCAGCACACCACGGGGCTATGGCTACACCTTC. This encodes CASSTPRGYGYTF.

CDR3 coding DNA: TGTGCCAGCAGCTTAGGACTCTCTACCGGGGAGCTGTTTTTT. Protein: CASSLGLSTGELFF. This chain links TRBV11-2 with TRBJ2-2; D ambiguous. CDR1 is SGHAT and CDR2 is FQNNGV in the germline V gene. The V and J ends lost 1 base and 5 bases respectively, with 8 bases between them. The CDR3 is 14 residues long.

The chain recombines TRBV5-1 with TRBJ2-2; D is uncertain. V was shortened by 2 bases and J by 5 bases, with 13 bases between the two germline ends. Germline V gene lookup returns CDR1 SGHRS and CDR2 YFSETQ. This CDR3 has 15 amino acids. The CDR3 region has the DNA TGCGCCAGCAGCTTTTGGGCTCATAGGACCGGGGAGCTGTTTTTT. This translates into CASSFWAHRTGELFF.

This chain joins TRBV28 and TRBJ2-7; D is possibly TRBD1 (6 bases). V lost 6 bases and J 3 bases, leaving 9 bases between the germline ends. The CDR3 length is 12 residues. Germline V gives CDR1 MDHEN, CDR2 SYDVKM. CDR3 in amino acids: CASSYRVYEQYF. CDR3 DNA: TGTGCCAGCAGCTACAGGGTCTACGAGCAGTACTTC.

This clone turned up a few times. The genes are TRBV29-1 and TRBJ1-1, with D perhaps matching TRBD1 (6 bases). From germline, CDR1 is SQVTM and CDR2 ANQGSEA. Trimming removed 7 bases at V and 1 base at J, with 13 bases between. The CDR3 is 13 amino acids. The CDR3 nucleotides read TGCAGCGCCCGGGGACACCGGAACACTGAAGCTTTCTTT. Translation: CSARGHRNTEAFF.

This clone was detected only once. The chain employs TRBV29-1 and TRBJ2-7; D may be TRBD2 (6 bases). With 3 bases removed from V and 2 bases from J, the gap between germline ends came to 8 bases. This CDR3 spans 12 amino acids. Germline lookup yields CDR1 SQVTM and CDR2 ANQGSEA. The CDR3 DNA follows: TGCAGCGTTGACGCGGGACCCTACGAGCAGTACTTC. Encoded protein: CSVDAGPYEQYF.